These 21 T cell receptor beta chains originate from one sample sequenced in a study of regulatory T cells in long-lasting Graves disease. Noted time point: persistent/refractory GD, antithyroid drugs over 5 years with positive TRAb. Researchers made the TCR library from RNA that was extracted from PBMCs. To make TCR beta libraries, researchers used iRepertoire HTBI primers and Arm-PCR of CDR3 regions. TCRdb processed the multiplex PCR reads anew with MiXCR; each CDR3 protein has one entry. The sample gives under 350,000 distinct CDR3 sequences, approximately 20% of which show up once; about 56% is in the top ten. The specimen was peripheral blood mononuclear cells (PBMCs), collected when the disease was refractory, from a patient treated with antithyroid drugs. All receptors come from a female donor with Graves disease.

CDR3 coding DNA: TGTGCCAGCAGCTTAGGTGCCGCGCGGGAGACCCAGTACTTC. The encoded protein is CASSLGAARETQYF. The chain recombines TRBV7-2 with TRBJ2-5, with unresolved D. The CDR3 has 14 amino acids. The V and J ends lost 1 base and 5 bases respectively, with 11 bases between them. Germline CDR1 reads SGHTA; CDR2 reads FQGNSA.

This clonotype was found a few times. The rearrangement links TRBV29-1 to TRBJ2-7, with unresolved D. Germline assignment: CDR1 SQVTM and CDR2 ANQGSEA. This CDR3 has 13 residues. V was cut by 4 bases and J by 1 base, with 11 bases left in between. The chain's CDR3 is CSVVGEGSYEQYF. For the CDR3, the DNA is TGCAGCGTTGTTGGAGAAGGGTCCTACGAGCAGTACTTC.

This clonotype appeared a few times. The rearrangement uses TRBV29-1 and TRBJ2-6, with 7 bases identical to TRBD1. Germline-derived CDR1 and CDR2 are SQVTM and ANQGSEA. CDR3 size: 16 residues. The junction had 6 bases not matched to a gene; V was cut back by 3 bases and J by 1 base. CDR3 protein: CSVEVAGGSGANVLTF. In nucleotides, the CDR3 is TGCAGCGTTGAGGTGGCAGGGGGTTCTGGGGCCAACGTCCTGACTTTC.

The sample holds a few counts of this clonotype. This sequence joins TRBV7-2 and TRBJ2-7; 8 bases line up with TRBD1. CDR3 size: 16 residues. With V trimmed by 2 bases and J by 5 bases, 11 bases remained unmatched. Per the germline V gene, CDR1 is SGHTA and CDR2 is FQGNSA. The CDR3 region is CASSLYGGQGFNEQYF. The DNA of the CDR3 is TGTGCCAGCAGCTTATACGGCGGACAGGGTTTCAACGAGCAGTACTTC.

This clonotype was seen many times. The genes are TRBV28 and TRBJ2-7; D may be TRBD1 (5 bases). CDR1 and CDR2 (germline): MDHEN, SYDVKM. V lost 2 bases and J 7 bases, leaving 15 bases between the germline ends. The CDR3 contains 14 residues. The CDR3 region is CASSLGAPYAEQYF. The CDR3 bases are TGTGCCAGCAGTTTAGGGGCCCCCTACGCAGAGCAGTACTTC.

The chain employs TRBV12-3 or TRBV12-4 and TRBJ1-3; weak D call: TRBD1 (5 bases). Between the trimmed V and J ends, which lost 8 bases and 0 bases, there was a span of 8 bases. The CDR3 runs to 13 residues. CDR3 sequence: CASSDTSGNTIYF. Here the CDR3 DNA reads TGTGCCAGCTCGGACACCTCTGGAAACACCATATATTTT.

This clonotype was picked up many times. The rearrangement links TRBV2 to TRBJ2-6; D ambiguous. Between the trimmed V and J ends, which lost 7 bases and 0 bases, there was a span of 22 bases. The germline gives CDR1 SNHLY, CDR2 FYNNEI. The CDR3 extends over 19 amino acids. The CDR3 is CASMGFYRDTYSGANVLTF. The CDR3 coding sequence is TGTGCCAGCATGGGGTTTTATAGGGATACCTACTCTGGGGCCAACGTCCTGACTTTC.

The CDR3 DNA sequence: TGCGCCAGCAGTTCGGGACTAGCGGAATACAATGAGCAGTTCTTC. Residues: CASSSGLAEYNEQFF. The rearrangement links TRBV5-1 to TRBJ2-1, with 11 bases that match TRBD2. CDR3 length equals 15 residues. Germline assignment: CDR1 SGHRS and CDR2 YFSETQ. With V trimmed by 5 bases and J by 4 bases, 5 bases remained unmatched.

This clonotype showed up just a few times. The junction does not match germline at one end; this may be a read error. The V gene is TRBV29-1, the J gene TRBJ2-4; possibly TRBD1 for D (5 bases). Per the germline V gene, CDR1 is SQVTM and CDR2 is ANQGSEA. There are 11 residues in the CDR3. As DNA, the CDR3 is TGCAGCGTTGTAGTTTCAACAGGAAGGGTCTTC. Amino acid sequence: CSVVVSTGRVF. The full variable domain, its missing parts supplied by reference TRBV29-1 and TRBJ2-4, is SAVISQKPSRDICQRGTSLTIQCQVDSQVTMMFWYRQQPGQSLTLIATANQGSEATYESGFVIDKFPISRPNLTFSTLTVSNMSPEDSSIYLCSVVVSTGRVFGAGTRLSVL.

This clonotype was counted only a few times. The rearrangement links TRBV11-2 to TRBJ2-6; tentative D call: TRBD1 (6 bases). Germline V gene lookup returns CDR1 SGHAT and CDR2 FQNNGV. The V end lost 0 bases, the J end lost 0 bases, and 6 bases lay between the germline ends. The length of the CDR3 is 16 residues. The CDR3 spells CASSLEGASGANVLTF. CDR3 coding DNA: TGTGCCAGCAGCTTAGAGGGGGCCTCTGGGGCCAACGTCCTGACTTTC. Full variable domain (missing parts from reference TRBV11-2 and TRBJ2-6): EAGVAQSPRYKIIEKRQSVAFWCNPISGHATLYWYQQILGQGPKLLIQFQNNGVVDDSQLPKDRFSAERLKGVDSTLKIQPAKLEDSAVYLCASSLEGASGANVLTFGAGSRLTVL.

V gene TRBV18 combines with J gene TRBJ1-5; D possibly corresponds to TRBD1 (5 bases). The CDR3 has 14 residues. Germline CDR1 is KGHSH and CDR2 is LQKENI. The V end lost 3 bases, the J end lost 1 base, and 7 bases lay between the germline ends. The CDR3 nucleotides read TGTGCCAGCTCACCGACAGTGAGCAATCAGCCCCAGCATTTT. It specifies CASSPTVSNQPQHF.

This sequence joins TRBV12-3 or TRBV12-4 and TRBJ2-7; D is perhaps TRBD2 (6 bases). Trimming stripped 6 bases from V and 2 bases from J, with 17 bases between. CDR3 length equals 15 residues. This chain's CDR3 is CASRKAGPRTYEQYF. DNA for the CDR3: TGTGCCAGCAGGAAAGCGGGCCCAAGGACCTACGAGCAGTACTTC.

The table lists this clonotype with a few counts. This chain uses TRBV4-3 with TRBJ2-5; TRBD1 matches at 7 bases. V gave up 4 bases and J gave up 1 base; unmatched junction bases: 3. Germline assignment: CDR1 LGHNA and CDR2 YSLEER. There are 14 residues in the CDR3. CDR3 in DNA: TGCGCCAGCAGCCGTTCAGGGGGCCAAGAGACCCAGTACTTC. It codes for CASSRSGGQETQYF.

This clonotype occurred a few times. V is TRBV20-1 and J is TRBJ1-4; D unresolved. CDR3 size: 11 residues. The V end was cut by 5 bases, the J end by 3 bases, with 4 bases between. From germline, CDR1 is DFQATT and CDR2 SNEGSKA (reference sequence). The CDR3 DNA reads TGCAGTGCTTCTTCTAATGAAAAACTGTTTTTT. Protein product: CSASSNEKLFF.

This clonotype showed up many times. V is TRBV3-1 and J is TRBJ1-2, with no clear D. The V gene's germline CDR1 is LGHDT and CDR2 YNNKEL (reference sequence). This CDR3 is built from 13 residues. Trimming took off 1 base at V and 4 bases at J, with 7 bases between the two ends. The chain's CDR3 is CASSQGETYGYTF. The CDR3 DNA sequence: TGTGCCAGCAGCCAAGGCGAAACCTATGGCTACACCTTC.

This clonotype was seen at least ten times. The J gene is TRBJ2-7, the V gene TRBV28; no clear D gene. Germline CDR1 is MDHEN and CDR2 is SYDVKM. This CDR3 region has 18 residues. V was clipped by 4 bases and J by 3 bases, with 25 bases between them. CDR3 DNA sequence: TGTGCCAGCAGTTCAATCACCGGGCGGTTCATAGGTGGCTACGAGCAGTACTTC. Protein product: CASSSITGRFIGGYEQYF.

The chain employs TRBV19 and TRBJ2-5; TRBD2 aligns across 7 bases. V shed 4 bases and J 1 base; nucleotides not matched to a gene: 6. The CDR3 contains 15 residues. Germline V lookup: CDR1 LNHDA, CDR2 SQIVND (reference sequence). The CDR3 coding sequence is TGTGCCAGTAGTAAACGGGGGAGGGTCCAAGAGACCCAGTACTTC. Amino acid sequence: CASSKRGRVQETQYF.

This clonotype appeared many times. The CDR3 here is CSARDSAANQPQHF. The CDR3 bases are TGCAGTGCTAGAGATTCGGCTGCTAATCAGCCCCAGCATTTT. The chain combines TRBV20-1 with TRBJ1-5; D is uncertain. The germline V and J ends were trimmed by 0 bases and 4 bases, with 10 bases remaining between them. CDR1 and CDR2 (germline): DFQATT, SNEGSKA (reference sequence). The CDR3 covers 14 residues.

This clonotype showed up many times. The rearrangement links TRBV7-2 to TRBJ2-7; the D gene is possibly TRBD1 (6 bases). Germline values: CDR1 SGHTA, CDR2 FQGNSA. The CDR3 length is 15 residues. Trimming cost V 5 bases and J 3 bases, with 17 bases left between them. The CDR3 DNA reads TGTGCCAGCAGCGCAAACCGGGACACTTACTACGAGCAGTACTTC. This sequence encodes CASSANRDTYYEQYF.

Many counts were recorded for this clonotype. V is TRBV12-3 or TRBV12-4 and J is TRBJ2-7; no clear D. V shed 6 bases and J shed 6 bases, with 12 bases lying between them. This CDR3 region has 12 residues. CDR3: CASSFLWAEQYF. In nucleotides, the CDR3 is TGTGCCAGCAGCTTTTTGTGGGCCGAGCAGTACTTC.

The DNA of the CDR3 is TGTGCCAGCAGCGTTCTTCGGAACACCGGGGAGCTGTTTTTT. As protein: CASSVLRNTGELFF. The rearrangement joins TRBV9 to TRBJ2-2; D uncertain. The CDR3 has 14 residues. Germline values: CDR1 SGDLS, CDR2 YYNGEE. V lost 2 bases and J lost 1, with 6 bases in between.